This T cell receptor beta chain originates from a study of shared clonotypes between healthy human individuals. Study-level findings and limits: The low donor count limited represented genetic and exposure-history diversity. With a handful of donors compared, approximately 5.5% of naive CD4 clonotypes were shared. Clonotype sharing among donors, it was expected, would be affected by sequencing depth.

Naive CD8 cells lacked CD45RO and underwent positive selection for CCR7, leaving out terminally differentiated effector memory CD45RA+ cells. Each PCR replicate from the sorted subsets contained roughly 210 ng DNA, which is some 31,000 T cell genomes. Sequenced by immunoSEQ multiplex PCR; TCRdb stores in-frame clones only, minus some. Here the sample spans approximately 1.9 million clones, over 85% being singletons. With regard to this clone: No antigen is known for it.

This TCR was recovered from a young man in good health. Some clones in this sample may be carry-over from other donors' samples. Sample: naive CD8+ T cells from PBMCs.

CDR3 sequence: CASSNYRGEFNEQFF. The CDR3 coding sequence is TGTGCCAGCAGTAACTACAGGGGGGAGTTCAATGAGCAGTTCTTC. This chain uses TRBV6-6 with TRBJ2-1; TRBD1 aligns across 8 bases. Germline trimming cut 5 bases from V and 6 bases from J; bases unmatched to any gene: 9. CDR1 and CDR2 (germline): MNHNY, SVGAGI (reference sequence). This CDR3 is built from 15 residues.